This T cell receptor beta chain was sequenced in a study of shared clonotypes between healthy human individuals. Study-level results: Collection of samples was limited to blood; tissue repertoires likely differ.

The table came from immunoSEQ multiplex PCR; TCRdb's copy has only in-frame clones and leaves some out. Of about 1.5 million clones in the sample, 95% to 97% are singletons; the top ten hold 1.2%. Note on this clone: Its target is not known.

The donors, healthy adults who were HIV-negative, had experienced no recent acute infections or vaccinations. The CD4+ fraction was divided into a CD45RA+ naive subset and a CD45RA-negative memory subset. The receptor was derived from a man aged 25-45 years in good health. Sequenced: naive CD4+ T cells sorted from blood. The subset was: CD45RA+ positively selected.

Here the CDR3 DNA reads TGTGCCAGCAGCTTGATGGGAGGGGTGGGGGAGACCCAGTACTTC. It yields the protein CASSLMGGVGETQYF. This rearrangement joins TRBV5-4 to TRBJ2-5, with TRBD2 identical over 7 bases. From germline, CDR1 is SGHNT and CDR2 YYREEE (reference sequence). The CDR3 is 15 amino acids. The V and J ends lost 1 base and 5 bases, in that order; junction bases with no gene match: 8.